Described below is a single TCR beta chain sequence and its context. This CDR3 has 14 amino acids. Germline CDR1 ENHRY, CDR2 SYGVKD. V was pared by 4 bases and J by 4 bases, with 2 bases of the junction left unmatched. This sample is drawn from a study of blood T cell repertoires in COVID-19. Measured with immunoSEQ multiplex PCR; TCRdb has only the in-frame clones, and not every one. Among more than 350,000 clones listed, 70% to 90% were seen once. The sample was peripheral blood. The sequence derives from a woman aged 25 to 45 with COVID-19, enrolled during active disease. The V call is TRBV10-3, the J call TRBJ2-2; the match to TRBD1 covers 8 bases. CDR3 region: CAISGTGPTGELFF. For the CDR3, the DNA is TGTGCCATCAGTGGGACAGGGCCCACCGGGGAGCTGTTTTTT.